This T cell receptor beta chain appears in the sequencing data of a study of cytomegalovirus exposure and HLA in healthy donors. Study background: Ancestry clustering placed about four fifths of over 300 genotyped donors in the Caucasian-associated cluster.

To note about this clone: Its antigen remains unidentified.

60 Vbeta and 13 Jbeta primers were used in PCR. Sequencing used immunoSEQ multiplex PCR; TCRdb keeps in-frame clones, though not all of them. The table shows about 95,000 clones, with around 86% occurring only once. General study results and limits: Researchers reported in a later analysis that a missense DCLRE1C variant was tied to TCR beta V- and J-gene trimming. Another analysis was done later, and it associated roughly 15,000 TCR beta sequences with HLA alleles at 0.05 false discovery rate.

The CDR3 runs 14 residues. Germline V gene data show CDR1 as MNHEY and CDR2 as SVGAGI. Trimming stripped 5 bases from V and 7 bases from J, with 14 bases between. This chain uses TRBV6-5 with TRBJ2-2, with D perhaps TRBD2 (6 bases). This clonotype was sampled from a woman aged 70 to 79 in good health and CMV-seropositive. Material: PBMCs. This CDR3 is CASSTKGGGGELFF. The CDR3 DNA reads as TGTGCCAGCAGTACCAAGGGAGGTGGCGGGGAGCTGTTTTTT.